This T cell receptor (beta chain) was sequenced during a study of cytomegalovirus exposure and HLA in healthy donors. Study-level findings and limits: One variant, a missense change in DCLRE1C, was linked in a later analysis to TCR beta V- and J-gene trimming.

For this clone: The target antigen is unknown.

The PCR made use of 60 Vbeta and 13 Jbeta primers. The data were produced by immunoSEQ multiplex PCR, yet TCRdb's version contains in-frame clones alone and is incomplete. The sample consists of fewer than 200,000 clones, around 79% of them appearing once. Germline-derived CDR1 and CDR2 are LNHDA and SQIVND (reference sequence). The CDR3 sequence is 14 residues long. J was trimmed by 4 bases and V by 7 bases; bases with no gene match: 8. The clonotype comes from a woman in her 40s in good health and CMV-seropositive. Sample: PBMCs. The V gene is TRBV19, the J gene TRBJ1-1; TRBD1 agrees at 8 bases. CDR3 amino acids: CASNPDRVATEAFF. The CDR3 DNA follows: TGTGCCAGTAACCCGGACAGGGTGGCCACTGAAGCTTTCTTT.